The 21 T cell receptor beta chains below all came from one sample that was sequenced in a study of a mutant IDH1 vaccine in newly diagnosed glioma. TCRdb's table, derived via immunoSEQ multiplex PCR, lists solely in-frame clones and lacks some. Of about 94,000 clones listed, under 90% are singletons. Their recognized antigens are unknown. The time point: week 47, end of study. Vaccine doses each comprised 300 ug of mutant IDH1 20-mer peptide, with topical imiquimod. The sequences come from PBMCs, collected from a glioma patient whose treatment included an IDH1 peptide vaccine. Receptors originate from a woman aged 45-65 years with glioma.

The CDR3 coding sequence is TGTGCCAGCAGTCTCTTACCGGGACTAGCGGGAGGAGGGTCCTACAATGAGCAGTTCTTC. It encodes CASSLLPGLAGGGSYNEQFF. The chain links TRBV28 to TRBJ2-1; TRBD2 agrees at 15 bases. This CDR3 has 20 residues. J was trimmed by 1 base and V by 5 bases; bases with no gene match: 12. Germline CDR1 and CDR2: MDHEN and SYDVKM.

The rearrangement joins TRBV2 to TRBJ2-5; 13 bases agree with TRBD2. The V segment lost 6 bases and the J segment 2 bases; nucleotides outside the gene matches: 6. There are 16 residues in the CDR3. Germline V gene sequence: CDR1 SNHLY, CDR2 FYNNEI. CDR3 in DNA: TGTGCCAGCAGCTCCGGGACTAGCGGGATTCAAGAGACCCAGTACTTC. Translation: CASSSGTSGIQETQYF.

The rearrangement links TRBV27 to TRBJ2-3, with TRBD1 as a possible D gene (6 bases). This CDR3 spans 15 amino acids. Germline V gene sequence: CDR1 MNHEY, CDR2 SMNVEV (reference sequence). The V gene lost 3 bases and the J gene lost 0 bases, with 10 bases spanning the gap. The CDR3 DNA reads TGTGCCAGCAGTTTGGGGGCCAAGAGCACAGATACGCAGTATTTT. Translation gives CASSLGAKSTDTQYF.

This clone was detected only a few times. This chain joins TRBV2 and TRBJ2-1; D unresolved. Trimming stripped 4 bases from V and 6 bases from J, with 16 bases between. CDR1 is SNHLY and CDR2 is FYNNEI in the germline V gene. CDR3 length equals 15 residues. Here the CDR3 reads CASSGWALIGNEQFF. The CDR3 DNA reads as TGTGCCAGCAGTGGTTGGGCCTTAATCGGCAATGAGCAGTTCTTC.

DNA for the CDR3: TGTGCCAGCAGGTCTACAGGTCCCTATGGCTACACCTTC. Translating it yields CASRSTGPYGYTF. The chain is built from TRBV5-4 and TRBJ1-2, with D possibly matching TRBD1 (5 bases). The CDR3 runs to 13 residues. Trimming took 5 bases from V and 4 from J, leaving 12 bases between them. Germline V gives CDR1 SGHNT, CDR2 YYREEE (reference sequence).

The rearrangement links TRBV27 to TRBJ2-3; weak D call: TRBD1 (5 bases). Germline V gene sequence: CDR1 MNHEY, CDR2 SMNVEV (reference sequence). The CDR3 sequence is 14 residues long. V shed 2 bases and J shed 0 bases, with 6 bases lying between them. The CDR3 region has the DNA TGTGCCAGCAGTTTAAGGGGTAGCACAGATACGCAGTATTTT. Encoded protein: CASSLRGSTDTQYF.

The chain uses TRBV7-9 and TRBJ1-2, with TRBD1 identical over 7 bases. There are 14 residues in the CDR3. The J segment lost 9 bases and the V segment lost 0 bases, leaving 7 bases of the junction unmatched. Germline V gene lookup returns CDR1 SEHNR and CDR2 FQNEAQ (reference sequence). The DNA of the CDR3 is TGTGCCAGCAGCTTAGCGCGGGACAGAAAGCGCTACACCTTC. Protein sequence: CASSLARDRKRYTF.

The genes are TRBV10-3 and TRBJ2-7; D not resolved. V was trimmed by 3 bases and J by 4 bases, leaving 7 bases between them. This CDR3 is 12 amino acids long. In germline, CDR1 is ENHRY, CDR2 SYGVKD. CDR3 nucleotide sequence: TGTGCCATCAGTGATCACACTTACGAGCAGTACTTC. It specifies CAISDHTYEQYF.

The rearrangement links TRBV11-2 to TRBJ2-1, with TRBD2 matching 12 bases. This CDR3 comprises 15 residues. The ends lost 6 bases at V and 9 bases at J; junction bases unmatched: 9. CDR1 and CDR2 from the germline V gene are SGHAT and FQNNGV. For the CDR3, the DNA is TGTGCCAGCAGGCCAACTAGCGGGAGGCTTATTGAGCAGTTCTTC. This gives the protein CASRPTSGRLIEQFF.

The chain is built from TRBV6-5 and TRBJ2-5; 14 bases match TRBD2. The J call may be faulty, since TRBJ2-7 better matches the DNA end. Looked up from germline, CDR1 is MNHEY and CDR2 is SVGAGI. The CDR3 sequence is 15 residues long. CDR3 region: CASSYGTSGSYEQYF. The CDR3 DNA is TGTGCCAGCAGTTACGGGACTAGCGGGAGTTACGAGCAGTACTTC.

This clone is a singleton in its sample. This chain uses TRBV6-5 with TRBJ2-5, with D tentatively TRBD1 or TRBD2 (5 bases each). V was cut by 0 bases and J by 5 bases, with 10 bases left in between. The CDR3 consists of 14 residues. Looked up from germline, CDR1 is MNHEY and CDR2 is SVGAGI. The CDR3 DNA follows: TGTGCCAGCAGTTACTCCCGGGGCGCGGAGACCCAGTACTTC. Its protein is CASSYSRGAETQYF.

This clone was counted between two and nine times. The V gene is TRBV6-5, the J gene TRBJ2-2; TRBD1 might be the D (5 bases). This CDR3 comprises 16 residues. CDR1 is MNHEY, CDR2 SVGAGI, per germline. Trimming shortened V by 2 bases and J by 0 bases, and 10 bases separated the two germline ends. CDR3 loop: CASSYQGLSNTGELFF. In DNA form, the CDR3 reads TGTGCCAGCAGTTACCAGGGCTTATCGAACACCGGGGAGCTGTTTTTT.

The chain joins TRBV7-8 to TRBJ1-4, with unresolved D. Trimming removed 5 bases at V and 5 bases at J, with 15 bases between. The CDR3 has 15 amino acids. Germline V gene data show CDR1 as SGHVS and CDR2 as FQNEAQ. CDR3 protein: CASSTDTTGNEKLFF. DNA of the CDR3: TGTGCCAGCAGCACCGACACCACGGGGAATGAAAAACTGTTTTTT. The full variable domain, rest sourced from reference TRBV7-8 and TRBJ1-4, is GAGVSQSPRYKVAKRGQDVALRCDPISGHVSLFWYQQALGQGPEFLTYFQNEAQLDKSGLPSDRFFAERPEGSVSTLKIQRTQQEDSAVYLCASSTDTTGNEKLFFGSGTQLSVL.

The CDR3 sequence: CASSYAASLSTDTQYF. CDR3 nucleotide sequence: TGTGCCAGCAGTTACGCGGCTAGCCTTAGCACAGATACGCAGTATTTT. The V gene is TRBV6-6, the J gene TRBJ2-3; weak D call: TRBD2 (5 bases). Trimming removed 2 bases at V and 0 bases at J, with 12 bases between. The V gene's germline CDR1 is MNHNY and CDR2 SVGAGI (reference sequence). The CDR3 is made up of 16 amino acids.

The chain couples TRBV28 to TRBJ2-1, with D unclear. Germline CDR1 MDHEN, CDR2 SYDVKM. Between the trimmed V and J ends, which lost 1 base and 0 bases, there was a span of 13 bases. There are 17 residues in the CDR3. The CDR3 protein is CASSLFAALSSYNEQFF. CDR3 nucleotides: TGTGCCAGCAGTTTATTTGCGGCCCTAAGCTCCTACAATGAGCAGTTCTTC.

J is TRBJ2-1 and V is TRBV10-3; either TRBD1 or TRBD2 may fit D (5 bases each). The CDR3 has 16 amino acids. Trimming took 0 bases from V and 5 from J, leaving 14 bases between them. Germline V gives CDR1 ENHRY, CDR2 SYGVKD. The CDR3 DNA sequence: TGTGCCATCAGTGAGTCGAAGCAAGGGGAGAACAATGAGCAGTTCTTC. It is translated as CAISESKQGENNEQFF.

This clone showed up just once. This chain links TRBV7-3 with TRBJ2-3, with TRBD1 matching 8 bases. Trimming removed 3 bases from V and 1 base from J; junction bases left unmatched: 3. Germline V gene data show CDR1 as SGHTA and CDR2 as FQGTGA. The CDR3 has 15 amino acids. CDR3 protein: CASSFQTGGTDTQYF. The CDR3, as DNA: TGTGCCAGCAGCTTTCAGACAGGGGGCACAGATACGCAGTATTTT.

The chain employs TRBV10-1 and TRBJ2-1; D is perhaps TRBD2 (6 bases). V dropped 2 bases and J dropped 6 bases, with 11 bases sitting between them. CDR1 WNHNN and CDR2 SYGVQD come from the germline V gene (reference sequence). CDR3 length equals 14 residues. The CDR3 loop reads CASSEGGKSNEQFF. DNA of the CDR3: TGCGCCAGCAGTGAGGGCGGGAAAAGCAATGAGCAGTTCTTC.

Here the CDR3 DNA reads TGCGCCAGCAGCCGGGAAACACATCAGTACTTC. Protein product: CASSRETHQYF. J is TRBJ2-7 and V is TRBV4-1; no clear D. Trimming left V 4 bases short and J 10 bases short, with 11 bases between. The CDR3 contains 11 residues. Germline V gives CDR1 MGHRA, CDR2 YSYEKL.

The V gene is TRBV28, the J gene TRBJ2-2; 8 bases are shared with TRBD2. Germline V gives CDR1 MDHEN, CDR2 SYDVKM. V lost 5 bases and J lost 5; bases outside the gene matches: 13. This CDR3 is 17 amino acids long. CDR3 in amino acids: CASSPLWASGRTGELFF. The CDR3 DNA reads TGTGCCAGCAGTCCCCTTTGGGCTAGCGGGCGGACCGGGGAGCTGTTTTTT.

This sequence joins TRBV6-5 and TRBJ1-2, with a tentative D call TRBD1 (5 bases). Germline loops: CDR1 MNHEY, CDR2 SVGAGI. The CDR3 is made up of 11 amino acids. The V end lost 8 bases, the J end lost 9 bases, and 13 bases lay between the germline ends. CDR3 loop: CASGDSGRYTF. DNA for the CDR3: TGTGCCAGCGGGGACTCGGGGCGCTACACCTTC.